One sample yielded the 2 T cell receptor beta chains listed below, sequenced in a study of blood T cells in healthy people across ages. Sample-barcoded 5' priming and a J-beta primer mix drove a second PCR of roughly 6 to 12 cycles. TCRdb re-analysed the 5' RACE reads in MiXCR, keeping a single row per CDR3 protein. The data contain hundreds of thousands of distinct CDR3 sequences, about 30% of them singletons. The source material was blood. The receptors were gathered from a woman aged 80 or older in good health.

V usage is TRBV7-2 and J usage is TRBJ2-1, with 9 bases fitting TRBD1. Germline V gives CDR1 SGHTA, CDR2 FQGNSA. V gave up 3 bases and J gave up 6 bases; unmatched junction bases: 3. There are 14 residues in the CDR3. The chain's CDR3 is CASSFGTGINEQFF. The CDR3 DNA follows: TGTGCCAGCAGCTTCGGGACAGGGATCAATGAGCAGTTCTTC.

This clonotype was counted a few times. The chain uses TRBV12-3 or TRBV12-4 and TRBJ1-1; no definite D call. The V end lost 3 bases, the J end lost 2 bases, and 7 bases lay between the germline ends. The CDR3 runs to 13 residues. The CDR3 is CASSFTDNTEAFF. CDR3 bases: TGTGCCAGCAGTTTCACAGATAACACTGAAGCTTTCTTT.